The clone carrying this TCR beta chain has just a few counts. The data originate from a study of blood T cells in healthy people across ages. Next came a second PCR, run for about 7 to 12 cycles, which used a sample-barcoded 5' primer along with a J-beta primer mix. TCRdb processed the 5' RACE reads anew with MiXCR; each CDR3 protein has one entry. The table shows about 1.1 million distinct CDR3 sequences, with roughly two fifths occurring only once. The ends were cut back, 7 bases at V and 8 bases at J, with 18 bases in the middle. CDR3 length: 14 residues. The sample taken for sequencing was blood. The chain joins TRBV12-3 or TRBV12-4 to TRBJ2-1; D ambiguous. This clonotype was obtained from a man between 18 and 29 years old in good health. The CDR3 DNA follows: TGTGCCAGCACCCCAAGGGCAACTGGGGATGAGCAGTTCTTC. Its protein product is CASTPRATGDEQFF.